This note documents a single TCR beta chain sequence. The antigen it recognizes is unknown. One base away there is no much larger clone; base qualities are not given. TCR CDR3 regions were amplified from genomic DNA by multiplex PCR using the deep immunoSEQ assay. Extracted genomic DNA from each cell subset was spread evenly across all wells of several immunoSEQ 96-well plates, with each plate serving as a replicate. For sorted subsets, each replicate PCR was loaded with about 0.2 ug genomic DNA, equivalent to 30,000 to 35,000 T cell genomes. The purified libraries were quantified using a Qubit 3.0 fluorometer, sized with a Bioanalyzer 2100, and then quantified again using the KAPA Library Quantification kit. A separate single-read 150-cycle Illumina NextSeq 550 flow cell was used to sequence each immunoSEQ 96-well plate. For the original study's pipeline: The immunoSEQ output contained only junctional sequences without quality scores, so filtering could not match that applied to full-length reads. To assign V/J genes and CDR3, sequences were annotated against IMGT germline references using PyIR, a Python wrapper for IgBLAST v1.9. Reads were removed for weak V/J assignments (E-value above 1e-6), missing CDR3, stop codons, out-of-frame junctions, or ambiguous translated residues. V3J clonotypes were defined as sequences sharing the same inferred V gene, J gene, and CDR3 amino acid sequence. The percentage overlap between two repertoires was calculated by dividing the number of shared unique clonotypes by the size of the smaller repertoire. Repertoire richness was assessed with RTK rarefaction, the Chao1 estimator, and Recon v2.1 estimates of unobserved clonotypes. Generation probabilities for all TCRbeta clonotypes obtained by the gDNA method from a handful of donors were computed using OLGA. TCRdb carries this immuneACCESS record with in-frame sequences only. Its versions omit some clonotypes, under half of them owing to an unresolved V gene in the studies checked, with the rest unexplained. V and J calls and clone size are those listed in that table; D and trimming were worked out from the DNA. The sample table shows over 400,000 clones, and roughly 95% are seen once. Nearly 0.065% of the sample comes from the top ten.

Healthy HIV-negative adults with no recently reported acute infections or vaccinations were included as donors. All donors were Caucasian adults living in Nashville, Tennessee, USA. Magnetic negative selection was used to enrich CD4+ T cells, after which naive cells were positively selected on CD45RA and the negative fraction became the memory subset. Blood was obtained by leukapheresis, after which PBMCs were separated by Ficoll-Histopaque density gradient centrifugation and cryopreserved in liquid nitrogen vapor phase. Analytical flow cytometry was used to check the purity and quantity of every magnetically sorted T cell population. Genomic DNA was isolated from each sorted fraction and quantified by UV absorbance on a Nanodrop 2000c. From its cysteine to its phenylalanine, the CDR3 spans 16 amino acids. CDR3 DNA only is kept here, 48 bases in frame from base 1. Taken from the germline V gene, the CDR1 and CDR2 loops are MDHEN and SYDVKM. V was cut back by 2 bases and J by 0 bases, leaving a gap of 11 bases between them.

This sample is drawn from a study of shared clonotypes between healthy human individuals (TCRdb year 2020). Describing the broader study: A few men and a couple of women, aged 18 to 49 years, made up the cohort. Per donor, three plates each were used for CD4 naive and CD4 memory, two for CD8 naive, and one for CD8 memory. To estimate repertoire size and how much clonotype sharing occurs between individuals, the study deeply sequenced the blood TCR repertoires of 5 or 6 healthy adults. To increase sequencing depth and limit assay-specific biases, different laboratories used diverse techniques to prepare libraries and sequence TCR repertoires. Each donor's leukapheresis produced roughly between roughly 0.94 and 9.5 billion PBMCs.

Summary of the overall study and its limitations: Clonotypes shared by all four sorted-subset donors showed higher generation probabilities than non-shared clonotypes. Rarefaction of sorted-subset datasets indicated incomplete sequencing despite the large sequencing depth. Pairwise subsampling led to the expectation that sequencing depth would affect the degree of clonotype sharing among donors. When a handful of donors were compared, the shared fraction of clonotypes was roughly 5% for naive CD4, approximately 3.5% for naive CD8, roughly 2.5% for memory CD4, and under 0.5% for memory CD8. Larger estimated clonotype richness was generally found for naive subsets than for memory subsets. The small number of donors limited the genetic and exposure-history diversity represented. Sampling was limited to blood, and TCR repertoires in tissue likely differ from TCR repertoires in blood.

The rearrangement joined TRBV28 to TRBJ2-1, with no confident D gene call. The sequenced sample consisted of naive CD4+ T cells sorted from blood. The intended sense of this specimen's cell subset or site label: CD45RA+ positively selected. This receptor was identified in a woman younger than 45 in good health. The CDR3 loop reads CASSLRLLLSYNEQFF. The sequenced DNA is TGTGCCAGCAGTTTAAGGCTGCTTCTCTCCTACAATGAGCAGTTCTTC.